This T cell receptor beta chain was sequenced during a study of T-cell memory formation after mild COVID-19. Study details: Across donors, TCR clusters were largely donor specific. Broader study findings: Certain responding clones were present in pre-infection memory, suggesting participation of cross-reactive memory.

Comments on this clonotype: The antigen remains unidentified.

V lost 6 bases and J lost 4, with 13 bases in between. The germline CDR1 and CDR2 sequences are MGHDK and SYGVNS. This CDR3 has 14 residues. Each CDR3 protein is one row after TCRdb ran MiXCR on the 5' RACE reads. The sample holds about 300,000 distinct CDR3 sequences, approximately 19% seen once. V and J are TRBV25-1 and TRBJ1-5, with a weak D call TRBD1 (5 bases). The source is a man aged 18 to 35 who had mild COVID-19 (a few samples of this study predate the infection). Cell type and time point are not known. Input material: PBMCs or a T cell subset sorted from them (not recorded which). DNA of the CDR3: TGTGCCAGCAGCGACGCTTCAGGGAATCAGCCCCAGCATTTT. Amino acid sequence: CASSDASGNQPQHF.